The 18 T cell receptor beta chains below all came from one sample that was sequenced in a study of blood T cell repertoires in COVID-19. Method: immunoSEQ multiplex PCR; TCRdb's copy keeps in-frame clones and lacks some. This table has almost 400,000 clones, 70% to 90% appearing once. The sequencing sample was made of peripheral blood. The receptors were gathered from a woman in her fifties or sixties with COVID-19, enrolled during active disease.

With respect to this clone: This sample also contains other DNA sequences that code for the same CDR3. J is TRBJ1-1 and V is TRBV6-2 or TRBV6-3, with D maybe TRBD1 (6 bases). V lost 5 bases and J lost 4, with 11 bases in between. Germline-derived CDR1 and CDR2 are MNHEY and SVGEGT. The CDR3 has 13 amino acids. The CDR3 nucleotides are TGTGCCAGCAGTAAGAGAGGGGGCACTGAAGCTTTCTTT. Translated, it gives CASSKRGGTEAFF.

The chain is built from TRBV3-1 (or the pseudogene TRBV3-2) and TRBJ2-7; 9 nucleotides match TRBD1. CDR1 is LGHDT and CDR2 is YNNKEL in the germline V gene (reference sequence). The CDR3 is 13 residues long. V was clipped by 6 bases and J by 4 bases; unmatched bases: 4. The DNA for the CDR3 is TGTGCCAGCAGACAGGGGGCGGAGTACGAGCAGTACTTC. Amino acids: CASRQGAEYEQYF.

The chain has TRBV5-1 and TRBJ2-7, with D tentatively TRBD1 (6 bases). The CDR3 contains 14 residues. The germline V and J ends were trimmed by 1 base and 0 bases, with 8 bases remaining between them. Germline loops: CDR1 SGHRS, CDR2 YFSETQ. The CDR3 sequence: CASSLLRGSYEQYF. The DNA of the CDR3 is TGCGCCAGCAGCTTGCTCAGGGGCTCCTACGAGCAGTACTTC.

The rearrangement links TRBV11-2 to TRBJ1-1; possible D gene TRBD1, 6 bases. V was trimmed by 5 bases and J by 3 bases, leaving 22 bases between them. This CDR3 contains 17 residues. The germline CDR1 and CDR2 sequences are SGHAT and FQNNGV. The CDR3 DNA reads as TGTGCCAGCAGCCGTACAGGGAATGGGGTTTGGTACACTGAAGCTTTCTTT. Amino acids: CASSRTGNGVWYTEAFF.

J is TRBJ2-3 and V is TRBV5-4; D unresolved. Germline lookup yields CDR1 SGHNT and CDR2 YYREEE (reference sequence). The CDR3 spans 15 residues. V shed 0 bases and J shed 2 bases, with 10 bases lying between them. CDR3 DNA sequence: TGTGCCAGCAGCTTGGTTCCGTTACACACAGATACGCAGTATTTT. Translated: CASSLVPLHTDTQYF.

This clone was seen once. This chain connects TRBV4-1 to TRBJ2-5, with D possibly matching TRBD1 (6 bases). CDR1 MGHRA and CDR2 YSYEKL come from the germline V gene. CDR3 length: 15 amino acids. Trimming removed 3 bases at V and 4 bases at J, with 15 bases between. In DNA form, the CDR3 reads TGCGCCAGCAGCCAGGACAGCTCGGTGGGAGAGACCCAGTACTTC. Protein product: CASSQDSSVGETQYF.

This clone was recorded a few times. The rearrangement links TRBV6-5 to TRBJ1-1, with D uncertain. The V and J ends lost 0 bases and 1 base respectively, with 9 bases between them. Germline lookup yields CDR1 MNHEY and CDR2 SVGAGI. This CDR3 is built from 15 residues. CDR3 DNA sequence: TGTGCCAGCAGTTACTCGCGACATGAGAACACTGAAGCTTTCTTT. This translates into CASSYSRHENTEAFF.

This chain uses TRBV18 with TRBJ2-5; D is undetermined. The CDR3 runs to 13 residues. With 1 base removed from V and 1 base from J, the gap between germline ends came to 4 bases. Germline-derived CDR1 and CDR2 are KGHSH and LQKENI. The CDR3: CASSPRGQETQYF. CDR3 DNA sequence: TGTGCCAGCTCACCACGAGGCCAAGAGACCCAGTACTTC.

J is TRBJ1-2 and V is TRBV6-5, with 8 positions matching TRBD1. After removal of 7 bases from V and 2 bases from J, the junction contained 9 bases not matched to a gene. The CDR3 consists of 15 residues. In germline, CDR1 is MNHEY, CDR2 SVGAGI. The CDR3 is CASTPDDRGNYGYTF. DNA of the CDR3: TGTGCCAGCACCCCCGACGACAGGGGAAACTATGGCTACACCTTC.

This clone was seen more than once but under ten times. The chain joins TRBV4-1 to TRBJ2-7; D is undetermined. Trimming stripped 2 bases from V and 3 bases from J, with 14 bases between. CDR1 is MGHRA and CDR2 is YSYEKL in the germline V gene. The CDR3 loop spans 15 amino acids. CDR3 in DNA: TGCGCCAGCAGCCAACATACAAGTCCCCTCTACGAGCAGTACTTC. It encodes CASSQHTSPLYEQYF.

The rearrangement links TRBV5-1 to TRBJ2-5; 7 nucleotides line up with TRBD2. CDR3 length equals 16 residues. Germline V gene lookup returns CDR1 SGHRS and CDR2 YFSETQ. Trimming took 3 bases from V and 3 from J; bases not matched to a gene: 11. In DNA form, the CDR3 reads TGCGCCAGCAGCTACGGCGGGCGCGGGGGAAAAGAGACCCAGTACTTC. Translation: CASSYGGRGGKETQYF.

Comment on this clone: The sample holds other DNA sequences that translate to the same CDR3. The J gene is TRBJ1-2, the V gene TRBV7-8, with TRBD1 as a possible D gene (5 bases). Deletions cut 0 bases from V and 1 base from J, with 6 bases between. The CDR3 spans 14 residues. Germline values: CDR1 SGHVS, CDR2 FQNEAQ. The CDR3 DNA is TGTGCCAGCAGCTTAGCGGGGGGTAACTATGGCTACACCTTC. Residues: CASSLAGGNYGYTF.

The chain is built from TRBV5-8 and TRBJ1-5; D gene uncertain. CDR1 SGHTS and CDR2 YDEGEE come from the germline V gene. V was pared by 0 bases and J by 0 bases, with 7 bases between. This CDR3 region has 15 residues. The DNA for the CDR3 is TGTGCCAGCAGCTTGGGAGTGAATAGCAATCAGCCCCAGCATTTT. Translating gives CASSLGVNSNQPQHF.

The rearrangement joins TRBV29-1 to TRBJ1-6; D is perhaps TRBD1 (6 bases). V lost 6 bases and J 5 bases, leaving 14 bases between the germline ends. The germline gives CDR1 SQVTM, CDR2 ANQGSEA. The CDR3 has 14 residues. CDR3 coding DNA: TGCAGCGTAAGGGAACAGGGAAATAATTCACCCCTCCACTTT. Its translation is CSVREQGNNSPLHF.

V is TRBV7-2 and J is TRBJ1-2; maybe TRBD1 (6 bases). Germline values: CDR1 SGHTA, CDR2 FQGNSA. Trimming left V 5 bases short and J 8 bases short, with 21 bases between. The CDR3 has 15 residues. CDR3 DNA sequence: TGTGCCAGCAGCGATGAACGACAGGCCGTGCGGGGCTACACCTTC. Translating it yields CASSDERQAVRGYTF.

The chain joins TRBV24-1 to TRBJ1-6; tentatively, D is TRBD1 (5 bases). CDR3 length equals 14 residues. The germline gives CDR1 KGHDR, CDR2 SFDVKD. The germline V and J ends were trimmed by 7 bases and 4 bases, with 10 bases remaining between them. CDR3: CATSEGLYNSPLHF. The DNA of the CDR3 is TGTGCCACCAGCGAGGGACTATATAATTCACCCCTCCACTTT.

The V and J genes are TRBV10-3 and TRBJ1-2, with 7 bases lining up with TRBD1. J was trimmed by 1 base and V by 6 bases; bases with no gene match: 5. From germline, CDR1 is ENHRY and CDR2 SYGVKD. This CDR3 has 14 amino acids. CDR3 bases: TGTGCCATCAGAGGGGACAGAAATAACTATGGCTACACCTTC. Its translation is CAIRGDRNNYGYTF.

The chain couples TRBV19 to TRBJ1-3; TRBD1 aligns across 7 bases. This CDR3 is built from 17 residues. Germline trimming cut 3 bases from V and 1 base from J; bases unmatched to any gene: 9. Per germline, CDR1 LNHDA and CDR2 SQIVND (reference sequence). The CDR3 protein is CASSIKPGTVSGNTIYF. The CDR3 DNA reads TGTGCCAGTAGTATCAAGCCAGGGACAGTGTCTGGAAACACCATATATTTT.